This T cell receptor beta chain was recovered during a study of CD8 T cells in ankylosing spondylitis. The study, taken as a whole, reports: Within peripheral blood, clones linked to disease were CD8+ and relatively rare. Some motif variants had been reported before (in reactive arthritis synovial fluid and blood). Reports say disease-linked clones showed up significantly more in matched ankylosing spondylitis synovial fluid.

The J segment lost 2 bases and the V segment lost 0 bases, leaving 6 bases of the junction unmatched. Germline CDR1 is KGHSH and CDR2 is LQKENI. This CDR3 comprises 17 residues. As regards this clonotype: Its matching antigen is unknown.

Making use of molecular barcodes, quantitative 5'-RACE generated TCR beta libraries. Each CDR3 protein is one row after TCRdb ran MiXCR on the 5' RACE reads. This table holds under 400,000 distinct CDR3 sequences, approximately 10% found once. The origin of this receptor is a female donor with ankylosing spondylitis or in good health (not recorded which). The specimen was blood, either unsorted or a sorted T cell fraction (not recorded which). This chain connects TRBV18 to TRBJ2-2, with 7 positions matching TRBD2. The CDR3: CASSPPALAANTGELFF. The CDR3 DNA reads as TGTGCCAGCTCACCACCGGCTCTAGCGGCAAACACCGGGGAGCTGTTTTTT.